The following is a T cell receptor (beta chain) sequence with its context. Authors' processing steps: Counts of nucleated cells, estimated from reference gene primer amplification, were obtained. TCRdb keeps only in-frame clones here, not all; method: immunoSEQ multiplex PCR. The V and J calls and clone size come from that table; D and trimming were worked out from the DNA. In the table there are more than 150,000 clones, nearly 80% of which are singletons. Researchers sorted participants into cohorts using their self-reported clinical history. This sample is drawn from a study of blood T cell repertoires in COVID-19. Trimming stripped 2 bases from V and 0 bases from J, with 11 bases between. Germline V gene sequence: CDR1 SGHNT, CDR2 YENEEA. This CDR3 has 17 amino acids.

The receptor's source is a man between 60 and 70 years old who had been exposed to COVID-19. This chain links TRBV11-3 with TRBJ2-6, with unresolved D. Source material: PBMCs or T cells enriched from blood (not recorded which). In nucleotides, the CDR3 is TGTGCCAGCAGCTTAAACTCTTACCACTCTGGGGCCAACGTCCTGACTTTC. Translated, it gives CASSLNSYHSGANVLTF.